The 27 T cell receptor beta chains given below trace back to one sample, sequenced in a study of T cells in narcolepsy. Assay: immunoSEQ multiplex PCR; the TCRdb copy retains only in-frame clones and omits some. The sample consists of under 35,000 clones, approximately 78% of them appearing once. Material for sequencing was CD45RA- memory CD4+ T cells from PBMCs. Source of these receptors: a human donor with narcolepsy.

The chain is built from TRBV11-2 and TRBJ1-1; unclear D gene. V dropped 2 bases and J dropped 0 bases, with 7 bases sitting between them. The CDR3 spans 14 residues. Germline lookup yields CDR1 SGHAT and CDR2 FQNNGV. CDR3 DNA: TGTGCCAGCAGCTTACGGGCTTTGAACACTGAAGCTTTCTTT. It is translated as CASSLRALNTEAFF. Using reference TRBV11-2 and TRBJ1-1 for the parts outside the CDR3, the full variable domain is EAGVAQSPRYKIIEKRQSVAFWCNPISGHATLYWYQQILGQGPKLLIQFQNNGVVDDSQLPKDRFSAERLKGVDSTLKIQPAKLEDSAVYLCASSLRALNTEAFFGQGTRLTVV.

This clone was recorded only once. CDR3 sequence reads: CASSGRGYTEAFF. CDR3 nucleotides: TGTGCCAGTAGCGGCAGGGGATACACTGAAGCTTTCTTT. This chain connects TRBV19 to TRBJ1-1; weak D call: TRBD1 (6 bases). The CDR3 covers 13 residues. The germline CDR1 and CDR2 sequences are LNHDA and SQIVND (reference sequence). V lost 6 bases and J 3 bases, leaving 11 bases between the germline ends. The variable domain in full, with the rest retrieved from reference TRBV19 and TRBJ1-1, is DGGITQSPKYLFRKEGQNVTLSCEQNLNHDAMYWYRQDPGQGLRLIYYSQIVNDFQKGDIAEGYSVSREKKESFPLTVTSAQKNPTAFYLCASSGRGYTEAFFGQGTRLTVV.

The chain couples TRBV2 to TRBJ2-5; D is unclear. This CDR3 has 13 amino acids. CDR1 SNHLY and CDR2 FYNNEI come from the germline V gene. V lost 6 bases and J 2 bases, leaving 10 bases between the germline ends. CDR3 DNA sequence: TGTGCCAGCAGCGGAAACTCGCAAGAGACCCAGTACTTC. Translated: CASSGNSQETQYF.

This sequence joins TRBV6-5 and TRBJ2-7, with 9 bases identical to TRBD1. V was clipped by 7 bases and J by 2 bases; unmatched bases: 6. The CDR3 is 14 amino acids. CDR1 is MNHEY, CDR2 SVGAGI, per germline. The CDR3: CASTRDRATYEQYF. The DNA of the CDR3 is TGTGCCAGCACTCGGGACAGGGCCACCTACGAGCAGTACTTC.

CDR3 residues: CASSGQETQYF. CDR3 coding DNA: TGTGCCAGTTCGGGACAAGAGACCCAGTACTTC. V gene TRBV27 combines with J gene TRBJ2-5, with a tentative D call TRBD2 (5 bases). Germline lookup yields CDR1 MNHEY and CDR2 SMNVEV (reference sequence). Trimming pared 9 bases from V and 2 bases from J, leaving 7 bases between. The CDR3 is 11 residues long.

This clone was observed a few times. The CDR3 sequence: CASSRFSYEQYF. In DNA, the CDR3 is TGTGCCAGCAGTCGCTTCTCCTACGAGCAGTACTTC. The V gene is TRBV2, the J gene TRBJ2-7, with D uncertain. Between the trimmed V and J ends, which lost 5 bases and 0 bases, there was a span of 5 bases. The CDR3 has 12 amino acids. Germline values: CDR1 SNHLY, CDR2 FYNNEI.

The rearrangement joins TRBV11-2 to TRBJ2-2, with 7 bases aligning to TRBD1. Germline assignment: CDR1 SGHAT and CDR2 FQNNGV. The CDR3 sequence is 13 residues long. The ends lost 5 bases at V and 7 bases at J; junction bases unmatched: 4. CDR3 protein: CASSPDRDGELFF. Written as DNA, the CDR3 is TGTGCCAGCAGCCCAGACAGGGACGGGGAGCTGTTTTTT. The full variable domain, with the rest looked up from reference TRBV11-2 and TRBJ2-2, is EAGVAQSPRYKIIEKRQSVAFWCNPISGHATLYWYQQILGQGPKLLIQFQNNGVVDDSQLPKDRFSAERLKGVDSTLKIQPAKLEDSAVYLCASSPDRDGELFFGEGSRLTVL.

The chain combines TRBV2 with TRBJ1-3; TRBD1 aligns across 9 bases. This CDR3 comprises 15 residues. The junction had 4 bases not matched to a gene; V was cut back by 5 bases and J by 2 bases. Germline CDR1 is SNHLY and CDR2 is FYNNEI. The CDR3 DNA reads TGTGCCAGCAGTAGGGACAGGGTTGCTGGAAACACCATATATTTT. Residues: CASSRDRVAGNTIYF.

The rearrangement joins TRBV6-6 to TRBJ1-1; TRBD1 is a possible D gene (6 bases). Germline V gene lookup returns CDR1 MNHNY and CDR2 SVGAGI (reference sequence). The CDR3 covers 14 residues. Trimming cost V 5 bases and J 0 bases, with 10 bases left between them. CDR3: CASSDGGVNTEAFF. CDR3 sequence (DNA): TGTGCCAGCAGTGATGGGGGCGTGAACACTGAAGCTTTCTTT.

This chain links TRBV9 with TRBJ2-7; 12 bases match TRBD2. The germline CDR1 and CDR2 sequences are SGDLS and YYNGEE. With V trimmed by 4 bases and J by 5 bases, 4 bases remained unmatched. This CDR3 region has 14 residues. The CDR3 sequence is CASSFLAGGHEQYF. CDR3 DNA sequence: TGTGCCAGCAGCTTTCTAGCGGGGGGGCACGAGCAGTACTTC.

The chain combines TRBV5-1 with TRBJ1-1; D is unclear. Germline-derived CDR1 and CDR2 are SGHRS and YFSETQ. Trimming took 2 bases from V and 3 from J, leaving 8 bases between them. The CDR3 is 13 amino acids. CDR3 loop: CASSFLGYTEAFF. CDR3 sequence (DNA): TGCGCCAGCAGCTTCCTGGGGTACACTGAAGCTTTCTTT.

The chain has TRBV30 and TRBJ2-6, with a possible D match to TRBD2 (7 bases). In germline, CDR1 is GTSNPN, CDR2 SVGIG (reference sequence). Deletions cut 8 bases from V and 4 bases from J, with 18 bases between. CDR3 length: 15 residues. The CDR3 DNA is TGTGCCACATCTCGCGGGGGCGGAGGGGCCAACGTCCTGACTTTC. It specifies CATSRGGGGANVLTF.

The chain's CDR3 is CASSQDGPTDTQYF. The DNA for the CDR3 is TGCGCCAGCAGCCAGGATGGCCCCACAGATACGCAGTATTTT. The chain recombines TRBV5-1 with TRBJ2-3; D unresolved. In germline, CDR1 is SGHRS, CDR2 YFSETQ. The V and J ends lost 4 bases and 2 bases respectively, with 11 bases between them. The CDR3 spans 14 residues.

In this sample, this clone turned up once. V is TRBV9 and J is TRBJ2-2; D gene unclear. The CDR3 is 18 residues long. Between the trimmed V and J ends, which lost 0 bases and 2 bases, there was a span of 17 bases. Germline-derived CDR1 and CDR2 are SGDLS and YYNGEE. For the CDR3, the DNA is TGTGCCAGCAGCGTAGAGTTTTTGGGGTCCTTAAACACCGGGGAGCTGTTTTTT. It translates to CASSVEFLGSLNTGELFF.

The gene calls are TRBV30 and TRBJ1-1, with 8 bases lining up with TRBD1. Germline values: CDR1 GTSNPN, CDR2 SVGIG (reference sequence). CDR3 size: 12 residues. With 5 bases clipped from V and 10 bases from J, the junction kept 9 bases outside the gene matches. CDR3 sequence (DNA): TGTGCCTGGCATTCCGGGACAGGACGAGCTTTCTTT. It codes for CAWHSGTGRAFF.

This clone was found a few times. The V call is TRBV19, the J call TRBJ2-3, with 14 bases that match TRBD2. The trim removed 5 bases at V and 5 bases at J, leaving 6 bases unmatched. Germline CDR1 LNHDA, CDR2 SQIVND (reference sequence). The CDR3 runs to 16 residues. Here the CDR3 reads CASSARLAGGLDTQYF. The DNA for the CDR3 is TGTGCCAGTAGTGCGCGACTAGCGGGAGGGCTAGATACGCAGTATTTT.

V and J are TRBV5-1 and TRBJ1-1; TRBD1 might be the D (5 bases). Germline loops: CDR1 SGHRS, CDR2 YFSETQ. The CDR3 runs to 15 residues. Trimming left V 0 bases short and J 5 bases short, with 14 bases between. Here the CDR3 reads CASSLGVLQVTEAFF. The CDR3 nucleotides read TGCGCCAGCAGCTTGGGCGTACTACAGGTAACTGAAGCTTTCTTT.

The chain links TRBV7-3 to TRBJ2-3, with D possibly called TRBD1 or TRBD2 (5 bases each). Germline CDR1 is SGHTA and CDR2 is FQGTGA. The V gene lost 5 bases and the J gene lost 2 bases, with 11 bases spanning the gap. This CDR3 spans 14 amino acids. CDR3 nucleotide sequence: TGTGCCAGCAGCCCGGGACGATTCACAGATACGCAGTATTTT. It encodes CASSPGRFTDTQYF. The full variable domain, in which reference TRBV7-3 and TRBJ2-3 provide the parts outside the CDR3, is GAGVSQTPSNKVTEKGKYVELRCDPISGHTALYWYRQSLGQGPEFLIYFQGTGAADDSGLPNDRFFAVRPEGSVSTLKIQRTERGDSAVYLCASSPGRFTDTQYFGPGTRLTVL.

This clone was observed a handful of times. The chain joins TRBV7-3 to TRBJ2-7, with D unclear. CDR1 and CDR2 (germline): SGHTA, FQGTGA. Trimming removed 1 base at V and 0 bases at J, with 16 bases between. The length of the CDR3 is 17 residues. CDR3 in amino acids: CASSLRPLADGSYEQYF. CDR3 sequence (DNA): TGTGCCAGCAGCTTAAGACCCTTAGCCGACGGCTCCTACGAGCAGTACTTC.

The V gene is TRBV27, the J gene TRBJ1-1; 8 bases are a match to TRBD1. Trimming at V came to 7 bases and at J to 4 bases, leaving 8 bases not matched to a gene. The CDR3 extends over 14 amino acids. Germline-derived CDR1 and CDR2 are MNHEY and SMNVEV (reference sequence). The CDR3 coding sequence is TGTGCCAGCAAACCGAACAGGGGGATCACTGAAGCTTTCTTT. Its protein product is CASKPNRGITEAFF.

The chain uses TRBV4-1 and TRBJ1-2; 8 bases fit TRBD1. The CDR3 has 15 amino acids. Losses at the gene ends were 5 bases for V and 5 bases for J; bases not matched to a gene: 10. Germline lookup yields CDR1 MGHRA and CDR2 YSYEKL. The CDR3 sequence: CASSFQITGGYGYTF. In nucleotides, the CDR3 is TGCGCCAGCAGCTTTCAAATCACAGGGGGGTATGGCTACACCTTC.

V is TRBV10-3 and J is TRBJ2-2, with 7 bases aligning to TRBD1. The CDR3 spans 15 residues. With 10 bases clipped from V and 5 bases from J, the junction kept 13 bases outside the gene matches. Germline CDR1 and CDR2: ENHRY and SYGVKD. CDR3 sequence reads: CATGDNKDRTGELFF. In DNA form, the CDR3 reads TGTGCCACAGGGGATAATAAGGACAGGACCGGGGAGCTGTTTTTT.

The table lists this clone with a count of one. The DNA for the CDR3 is TGTGCCAGCAGTACAAGGTTCTTGCGGGGGGCTCTCTCACGCCACGGGGAGCTGTTTTTT. Its protein is CASSTRFLRGALSRHGELFF. V and J are TRBV21-1 and TRBJ2-2; the listed D gene, TRBD2, was not tested against the DNA. TRBV21-1 corresponds to a pseudogene. The length of the CDR3 is 20 residues.

The V call is TRBV10-3, the J call TRBJ2-2, with 13 bases lining up with TRBD2. Per the germline V gene, CDR1 is ENHRY and CDR2 is SYGVKD. There are 17 residues in the CDR3. With 2 bases clipped from V and 5 bases from J, the junction kept 5 bases outside the gene matches. The CDR3, as DNA: TGTGCCATCAGTGAGGGACTAGCGGGAGTAGGGACCGGGGAGCTGTTTTTT. Translating gives CAISEGLAGVGTGELFF.

V is TRBV19 and J is TRBJ1-5; 7 bases fit TRBD1. This CDR3 has 17 amino acids. The germline V gene encodes CDR1 LNHDA and CDR2 SQIVND (reference sequence). Germline trimming cut 3 bases from V and 2 bases from J; bases unmatched to any gene: 10. CDR3 nucleotides: TGTGCCAGTAGTATTGGGGACAGCCGCGCCGGCAATCAGCCCCAGCATTTT. Protein product: CASSIGDSRAGNQPQHF.

The chain links TRBV2 to TRBJ1-1, with D maybe TRBD1 (6 bases). Trimming left V 7 bases short and J 5 bases short, with 20 bases between. The CDR3 sequence is 15 residues long. Germline V gives CDR1 SNHLY, CDR2 FYNNEI. The CDR3 nucleotides are TGTGCCAGCACCATACAACCAGGGAGGGGGACTGAAGCTTTCTTT. Its translation is CASTIQPGRGTEAFF.

The gene calls are TRBV5-7 and TRBJ2-5, with D tentatively TRBD2 (6 bases). TRBV5-7 is identified as an open reading frame with a role that is uncertain. V gave up 5 bases and J gave up 4 bases, with 18 bases separating them. The CDR3 extends over 15 amino acids. This chain's CDR3 is CASSPLPGTVETQYF. CDR3 nucleotide sequence: TGTGCCAGCAGTCCACTTCCCGGGACTGTAGAGACCCAGTACTTC.